Sequencing of this T cell receptor (beta chain) was carried out in a study of cytomegalovirus exposure and HLA in healthy donors. The ends lost 1 base at V and 6 bases at J; junction bases unmatched: 3. CDR3 length: 15 residues. Germline assignment: CDR1 LNHDA and CDR2 SQIVND (reference sequence). In nominal health when sampled, donors likely had unrecorded immune exposures nonetheless. A multiplex PCR was run with 60 Vbeta primers and 13 Jbeta primers. The table came from immunoSEQ multiplex PCR; TCRdb's copy has only in-frame clones and leaves some out. Altogether about 120,000 clones are present, 74% being singletons, with the ten largest covering 3.5% to 4.5%.

This rearrangement joins TRBV19 to TRBJ2-7, with 13 bases identical to TRBD2. This receptor was identified in a man aged 35 to 55 in good health and CMV-seropositive. The sequenced material came from PBMCs. The CDR3 sequence: CASSIGGLAGPEQYF. The CDR3, as DNA: TGTGCCAGTAGTATAGGGGGACTAGCGGGACCCGAGCAGTACTTC.